This T cell receptor beta chain was recorded in a study of graft-versus-host responses after intestinal transplantation. Study-wide background: Uniformly, recipients were administered anti-thymocyte globulin induction with subsequent tacrolimus and steroids for around 3 years.

Of note for this clone: Its antigen is undetermined.

The CDR3 covers 14 residues. V lost 3 bases to trimming and J lost 5 bases, with 11 bases between them. Germline V lookup: CDR1 MDHEN, CDR2 SYDVKM. Assay used: immunoSEQ multiplex PCR; TCRdb lists only in-frame clones, some missing. Altogether about 110,000 clones are present, 85% to 95% being singletons, with the ten largest covering 0.95% to 1.5%. The starting material was unstimulated CD8+ T cells sorted from spleen or lymph node cells, obtained before transplant. The chain combines TRBV28 with TRBJ2-1; D not certain. The sequence came from a human donor who was the organ donor for an intestinal transplant. The CDR3 coding sequence is TGTGCCAGCAGTTTCAAACGCAGAAACAATGAGCAGTTCTTC. Translated: CASSFKRRNNEQFF.